The 7 T cell receptor beta chains reported below all come from one sample, sequenced in a study of vaccination and CD4 T cells after COVID-19. Treatment specified: roughly 10-day PBMC culture with coronavirus spike peptide pools or control peptides (ViraFEST assay). With the Oncomine TCR Beta short-read assay, DNA from cultured CD4+ T cells was sequenced. MiXCR was run by TCRdb on the PCR reads, yielding one entry per CDR3 protein. The sample has some 10,000 distinct CDR3 sequences; 40% to 55% are singletons. Their recognized antigens are unknown. Sequencing used CD4+ T cells from blood, cultured in vitro. The receptor set was obtained from a human donor who had recovered from COVID-19.

A few counts support this clonotype. CDR3 loop: CASSLGVPNEKLFF. The CDR3 DNA reads TGTGCCAGCAGCTTGGGGGTCCCTAATGAAAAACTGTTTTTT. The chain joins TRBV7-9 to TRBJ1-4; weak D call: TRBD1 (5 bases). There are 14 residues in the CDR3. Between the trimmed V and J ends, which lost 3 bases and 3 bases, there was a span of 8 bases. Germline V gene sequence: CDR1 SEHNR, CDR2 FQNEAQ (reference sequence).

This clonotype was seen a few times. J is TRBJ1-6 and V is TRBV12-3 or TRBV12-4, with D possibly being TRBD1 (6 bases). CDR3 length equals 18 residues. V lost 3 bases and J 0 bases, leaving 15 bases between the germline ends. The CDR3 nucleotides read TGTGCCAGCAGTTTCCGGGGGGCTTATCTCTCCTATAATTCACCCCTCCACTTT. The encoded protein is CASSFRGAYLSYNSPLHF.

V usage is TRBV7-2 and J usage is TRBJ2-1; TRBD1 is a possible D gene (6 bases). Trimming took off 3 bases at V and 7 bases at J, with 16 bases between the two ends. Germline CDR1 reads SGHTA; CDR2 reads FQGNSA. The CDR3 is 15 amino acids. The CDR3 is CASSLGRGPRNEQFF. The CDR3 DNA reads as TGTGCCAGCAGCTTGGGCAGGGGCCCCCGTAATGAGCAGTTCTTC.

The rearrangement links TRBV6-2 or TRBV6-3 to TRBJ2-3; D is uncertain. Deletions cut 5 bases from V and 3 bases from J, with 3 bases between. CDR3 length equals 11 residues. Germline lookup yields CDR1 MNHEY and CDR2 SVGEGT. The CDR3 coding sequence is TGTGCCAGCAGTATAACAGATACGCAGTATTTT. This sequence encodes CASSITDTQYF.

This rearrangement joins TRBV2 to TRBJ2-5; 15 bases line up with TRBD2. The CDR3 has 19 residues. The V gene end was trimmed by 5 bases and the J gene end by 2 bases; junction bases not matched to a gene: 12. CDR1 and CDR2 from the germline V gene are SNHLY and FYNNEI. CDR3 sequence reads: CASSRTGLAGGRSQETQYF. In DNA, the CDR3 is TGTGCCAGCAGTCGGACGGGACTAGCGGGGGGACGTTCTCAAGAGACCCAGTACTTC.

The chain uses TRBV12-3 or TRBV12-4 and TRBJ1-1; maybe TRBD1 (5 bases). The CDR3 consists of 13 residues. Trimming took 3 bases from V and 5 from J, leaving 10 bases between them. The CDR3 bases are TGTGCCAGCAGTTTCGGGGGTCGGACTGAAGCTTTCTTT. It translates to CASSFGGRTEAFF.

This chain links TRBV12-3 or TRBV12-4 with TRBJ2-6; no clear D gene. Trimming pared 2 bases from V and 0 bases from J, leaving 5 bases between. The length of the CDR3 is 15 residues. CDR3 loop: CASSLTRSGANVLTF. The CDR3 nucleotides are TGTGCCAGCAGTTTAACGCGCTCTGGGGCCAACGTCCTGACTTTC.